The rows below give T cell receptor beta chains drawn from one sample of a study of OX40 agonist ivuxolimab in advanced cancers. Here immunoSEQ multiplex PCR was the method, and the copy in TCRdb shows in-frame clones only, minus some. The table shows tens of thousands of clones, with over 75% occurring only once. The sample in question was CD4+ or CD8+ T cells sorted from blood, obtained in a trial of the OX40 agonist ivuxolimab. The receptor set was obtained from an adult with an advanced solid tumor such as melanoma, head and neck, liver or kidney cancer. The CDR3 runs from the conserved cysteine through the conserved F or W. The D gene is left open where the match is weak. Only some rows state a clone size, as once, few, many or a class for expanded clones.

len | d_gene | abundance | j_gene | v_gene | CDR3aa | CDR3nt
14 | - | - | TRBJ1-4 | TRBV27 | CASSRRRGGEKLFF | TGTGCCAGCAGTCGCCGCAGGGGAGGAGAAAAACTGTTTTTT
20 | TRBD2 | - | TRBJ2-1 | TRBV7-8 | CASSLTGTSGSRGSYNEQFF | TGTGCCAGCAGCTTAACCGGGACTAGCGGGAGTAGGGGCTCCTACAATGAGCAGTTCTTC
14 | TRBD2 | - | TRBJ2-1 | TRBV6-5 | CASSADVLAGEQFF | TGTGCCAGCAGCGCCGACGTACTAGCGGGTGAGCAGTTCTTC
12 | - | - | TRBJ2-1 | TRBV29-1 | CSAMRQNNEQFF | TGCAGCGCTATGAGGCAGAACAATGAGCAGTTCTTC
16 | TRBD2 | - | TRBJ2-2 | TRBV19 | CASSPGLAGDPGELFF | TGTGCCAGTAGTCCCGGACTAGCGGGAGACCCCGGGGAGCTGTTTTTT
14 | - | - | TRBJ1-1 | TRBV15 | CATSRDRVNTEAFF | TGTGCCACCAGCAGAGATCGGGTGAACACTGAAGCTTTCTTT
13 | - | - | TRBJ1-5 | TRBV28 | CASSSDSRQPQHF | TGTGCCAGCAGTTCGGACAGCAGGCAGCCCCAGCATTTT
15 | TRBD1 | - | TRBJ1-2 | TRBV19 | CASSIDTGGRWGYTF | TGTGCCAGTAGTATCGACACAGGGGGCCGATGGGGCTACACCTTC
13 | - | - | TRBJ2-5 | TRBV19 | CASSNQGAETQYF | TGTGCCAGTAGTAACCAGGGCGCCGAGACCCAGTACTTC
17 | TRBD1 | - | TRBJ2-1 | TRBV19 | CASSTIRTGRFYNEQFF | TGTGCCAGTAGTACCATTAGGACAGGTAGATTCTACAATGAGCAGTTCTTC
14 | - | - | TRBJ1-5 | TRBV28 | CASSSGQLSRPQHF | TGTGCCAGCAGTTCGGGACAACTCTCGCGGCCCCAGCATTTT
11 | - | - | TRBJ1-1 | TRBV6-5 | CASSPRTEAFF | TGTGCCAGCAGTCCTAGGACAGAAGCTTTCTTT
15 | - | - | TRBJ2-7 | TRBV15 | CATSRERRSSYEQYF | TGTGCCACCAGCAGGGAGCGCCGAAGCTCCTACGAGCAGTACTTC
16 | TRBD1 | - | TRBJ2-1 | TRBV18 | CASSPPAGQGYNEQFF | TGTGCCAGCTCACCACCGGCGGGACAGGGGTACAATGAGCAGTTCTTC
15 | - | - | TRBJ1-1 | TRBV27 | CASSLGFHMNTEAFF | TGTGCCAGCAGTTTAGGATTCCACATGAACACTGAAGCTTTCTTT
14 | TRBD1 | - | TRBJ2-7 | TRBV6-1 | CASKPGQGSYEQYF | TGTGCCAGCAAACCGGGACAGGGGAGTTACGAGCAGTACTTC
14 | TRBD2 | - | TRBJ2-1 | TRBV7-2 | CASSPGLARNEQFF | TGTGCCAGCAGTCCCGGACTAGCGCGCAATGAGCAGTTCTTC
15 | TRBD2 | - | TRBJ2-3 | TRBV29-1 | CSVRSGRVSTDTQYF | TGCAGCGTCAGAAGCGGGAGGGTCAGCACAGATACGCAGTATTTT
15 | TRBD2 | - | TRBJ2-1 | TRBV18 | CASSKAGGPGNEQFF | TGTGCCAGCTCAAAAGCGGGAGGGCCTGGCAATGAGCAGTTCTTC
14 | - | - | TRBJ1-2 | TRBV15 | CATSRDLGGYGYTF | TGTGCCACCAGCAGAGATTTAGGGGGCTATGGCTACACCTTC
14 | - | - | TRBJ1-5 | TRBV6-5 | CASSGRRVGQPQHF | TGTGCCAGCAGTGGTAGGAGGGTAGGTCAGCCCCAGCATTTT
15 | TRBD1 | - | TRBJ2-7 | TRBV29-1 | CSVVPGTGNLYEQYF | TGCAGCGTTGTCCCCGGGACAGGGAATTTGTACGAGCAGTACTTC
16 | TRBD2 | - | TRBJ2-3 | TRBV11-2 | CASSFPSGSGSDTQYF | TGTGCCAGCAGCTTCCCTAGCGGGAGTGGGTCAGATACGCAGTATTTT
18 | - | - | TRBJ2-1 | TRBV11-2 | CASSLVPSRPSSYNEQFF | TGTGCCAGCAGCTTAGTCCCCTCCCGGCCAAGCTCCTACAATGAGCAGTTCTTC
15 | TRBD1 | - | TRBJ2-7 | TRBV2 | CASRGALLRGHEQYF | TGTGCCAGCAGAGGGGCGCTCCTGAGGGGGCACGAGCAGTACTTC
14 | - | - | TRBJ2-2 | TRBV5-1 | CASSLLPVSRELFF | TGCGCCAGCAGCTTGCTCCCGGTCTCGAGGGAGCTGTTTTTT
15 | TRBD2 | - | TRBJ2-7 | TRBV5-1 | CASSPTSGSPNEQYF | TGCGCCAGCAGCCCCACTAGCGGGAGTCCCAACGAGCAGTACTTC
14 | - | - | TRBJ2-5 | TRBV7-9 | CASSLAVDQETQYF | TGTGCCAGCAGCTTAGCGGTAGACCAAGAGACCCAGTACTTC
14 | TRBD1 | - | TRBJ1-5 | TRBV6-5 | CASSKQGARQPQHF | TGTGCCAGCAGTAAGCAGGGGGCGCGGCAGCCCCAGCATTTT
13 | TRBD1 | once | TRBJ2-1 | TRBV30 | CAWGLTGVNEQFF | TGTGCCTGGGGGTTGACAGGGGTGAATGAGCAGTTCTTC
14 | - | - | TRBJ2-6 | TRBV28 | CASSKQVGANVLTF | TGTGCCAGCAGTAAACAGGTCGGGGCCAACGTCCTGACTTTC
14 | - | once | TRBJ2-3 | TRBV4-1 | CASSPPTGKDTQYF | TGCGCCAGCAGCCCCCCGACGGGGAAGGATACGCAGTATTTT
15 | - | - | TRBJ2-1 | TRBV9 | CASSVSHGAYNEQFF | TGTGCCAGCAGCGTTTCGCATGGCGCCTACAATGAGCAGTTCTTC
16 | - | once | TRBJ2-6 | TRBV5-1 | CASSPGPRSGANVLTF | TGCGCCAGCAGCCCCGGACCCCGCTCTGGGGCCAACGTCCTGACTTTC
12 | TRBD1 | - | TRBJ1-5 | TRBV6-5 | CASSGRQGPQHF | TGTGCCAGCAGTGGCAGACAGGGGCCCCAGCATTTT
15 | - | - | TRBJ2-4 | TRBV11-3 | CASSPGQRAKNIQYF | TGTGCCAGCAGCCCGGGACAACGGGCCAAAAACATTCAGTACTTC
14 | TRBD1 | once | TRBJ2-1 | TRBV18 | CASSPGQGVYEQFF | TGTGCCAGCTCACCGGGACAGGGGGTTTATGAGCAGTTCTTC
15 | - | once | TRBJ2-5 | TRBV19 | CASSSMGTGGETQYF | TGTGCCAGTAGTTCAATGGGGACGGGCGGTGAGACCCAGTACTTC
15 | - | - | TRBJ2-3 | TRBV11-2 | CASSPGSGSTDTQYF | TGTGCCAGCAGCCCGGGTAGCGGAAGCACAGATACGCAGTATTTT
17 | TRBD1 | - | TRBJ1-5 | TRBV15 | CATSRERTGYSNQPQHF | TGTGCCACCAGCAGAGAACGGACAGGCTATAGCAATCAGCCCCAGCATTTT
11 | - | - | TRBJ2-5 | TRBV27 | CASSKQETQYF | TGTGCCAGCAGCAAACAAGAGACCCAGTACTTC
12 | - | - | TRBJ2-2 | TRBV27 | CASSFSAGELFF | TGTGCCAGCAGTTTTTCGGCCGGGGAGCTGTTTTTT
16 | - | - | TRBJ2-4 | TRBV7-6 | CASSKDGVGGRDIQYF | TGTGCCAGCAGCAAAGACGGGGTCGGGGGCAGGGACATTCAGTACTTC
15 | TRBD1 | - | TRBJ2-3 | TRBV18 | CASSPRTGSADTQYF | TGTGCCAGCTCACCAAGGACAGGATCTGCAGATACGCAGTATTTT
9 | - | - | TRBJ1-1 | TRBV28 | CASGTEAFF | TGTGCCAGCGGCACTGAAGCTTTCTTT
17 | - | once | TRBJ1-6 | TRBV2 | CASSDIPGPGIGSPLHF | TGTGCCAGCAGTGACATACCGGGACCGGGAATCGGGTCACCCCTCCACTTT
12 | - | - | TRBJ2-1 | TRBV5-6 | CASSLNVNEQFF | TGTGCCAGCAGCTTGAATGTTAATGAGCAGTTCTTC
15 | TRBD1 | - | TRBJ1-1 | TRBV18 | CASSPGAGTDTEAFF | TGTGCCAGCTCACCAGGGGCAGGGACAGACACTGAAGCTTTCTTT
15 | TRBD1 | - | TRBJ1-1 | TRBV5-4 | CASSEQSQGATEAFF | TGTGCCAGCAGCGAGCAGTCACAGGGGGCTACTGAAGCTTTCTTT
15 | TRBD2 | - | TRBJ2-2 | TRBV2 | CASSETSGNTGELFF | TGTGCCAGCAGTGAGACTAGCGGGAACACCGGGGAGCTGTTTTTT